This T cell receptor (beta chain) was found in a study of blood T cell repertoires in COVID-19. Study in general: Samples came from the United States, Italy and Spain, spanning acute and convalescent COVID-19. Nucleic acid was either cDNA or gDNA, and it came from T cells, B-cell-depleted T cells, or PBMCs.

Germline CDR1 is MNHNY and CDR2 is SVGAGI (reference sequence). V lost 4 bases and J lost 4; bases outside the gene matches: 12. The CDR3 sequence is 16 residues long. Authors' processing steps: Estimation of nucleated cell counts relied on the amplification of reference gene primers. Measured with immunoSEQ multiplex PCR; TCRdb has only the in-frame clones, and not every one. V, J and clone size were drawn from that table, and D and trimming were deduced from the DNA. The sample yields about 380,000 clones, more than 75% seen once. Enrolled through a virtual design, the participants were between roughly 18 and 89 years of age and came from approximately 25 US areas.

The TCR sequence derives from a woman aged 18 to 35 who had recovered from COVID-19. The sequenced sample was PBMCs or T cells enriched from blood (not recorded which). The chain combines TRBV6-6 with TRBJ1-2; 7 nucleotides line up with TRBD1. CDR3: CASSSPDRALSYGYTF. The CDR3 nucleotides are TGTGCCAGCAGTTCCCCCGACAGGGCATTAAGCTATGGCTACACCTTC.